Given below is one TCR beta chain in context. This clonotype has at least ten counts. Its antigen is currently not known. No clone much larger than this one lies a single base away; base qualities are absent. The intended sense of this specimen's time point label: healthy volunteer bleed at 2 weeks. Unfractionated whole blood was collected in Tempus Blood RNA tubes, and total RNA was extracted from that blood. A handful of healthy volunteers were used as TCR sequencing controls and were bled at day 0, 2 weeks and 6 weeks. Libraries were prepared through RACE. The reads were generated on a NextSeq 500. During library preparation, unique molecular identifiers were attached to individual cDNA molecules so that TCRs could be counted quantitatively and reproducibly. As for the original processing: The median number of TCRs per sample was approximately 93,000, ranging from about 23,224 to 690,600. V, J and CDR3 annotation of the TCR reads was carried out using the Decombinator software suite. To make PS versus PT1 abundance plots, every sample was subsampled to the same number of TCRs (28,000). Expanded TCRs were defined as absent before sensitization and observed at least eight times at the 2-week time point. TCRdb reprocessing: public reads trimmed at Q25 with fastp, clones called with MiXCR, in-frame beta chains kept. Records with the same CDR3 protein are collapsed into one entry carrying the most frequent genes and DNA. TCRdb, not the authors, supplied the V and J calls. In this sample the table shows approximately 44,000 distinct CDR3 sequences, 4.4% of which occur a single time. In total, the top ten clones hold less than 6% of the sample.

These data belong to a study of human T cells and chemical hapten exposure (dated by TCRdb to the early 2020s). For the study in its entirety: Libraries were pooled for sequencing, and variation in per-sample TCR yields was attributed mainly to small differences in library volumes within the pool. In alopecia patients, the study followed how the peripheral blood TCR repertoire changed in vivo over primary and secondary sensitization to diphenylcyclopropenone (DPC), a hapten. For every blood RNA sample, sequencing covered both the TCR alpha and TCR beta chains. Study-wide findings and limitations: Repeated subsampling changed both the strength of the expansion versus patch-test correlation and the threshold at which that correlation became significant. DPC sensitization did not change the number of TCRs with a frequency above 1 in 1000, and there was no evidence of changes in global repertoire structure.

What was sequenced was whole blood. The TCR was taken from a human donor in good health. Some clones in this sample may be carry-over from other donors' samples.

The CDR3 region: CAISSLSEDRNTEAFF. The DNA is TGTGCCATCAGCTCCCTCTCGGAGGACCGGAACACTGAAGCTTTCTTT. This chain joins TRBV10-3 to TRBJ1-1; the D gene cannot be resolved reliably. Trimming at the junction amounts to 6 bases on V and 1 base on J, and the germline ends lie 18 bases apart. According to the germline V gene, CDR1 reads ENHRY and CDR2 reads SYGVKD. From the cysteine through the phenylalanine, the CDR3 covers 16 amino acids. Just CDR3 DNA is preserved here, 48 bases in frame from base 1.